This TCR beta chain is from a study of CD8 T cells in ankylosing spondylitis. TCRdb re-called the 5' RACE reads with MiXCR, one entry per CDR3 protein. The sample shows about 500,000 distinct CDR3 sequences, roughly 5.3% of them seen only once. Findings of the study overall: Among TCR beta sequences, a motif of under ten highly homologous variants appeared characteristic of ankylosing spondylitis blood.

This clonotype turned up a few times. Antigen: not known. This TCR was recovered from a male donor with ankylosing spondylitis. Sequenced sample: blood, either unsorted or a sorted T cell fraction (not recorded which).

The CDR3 region has the DNA TGTGCCAGCACTCTCCACTGGGTAGATGGCTACACCTTC. Its translation: CASTLHWVDGYTF. This chain joins TRBV28 and TRBJ1-2, with unresolved D. This CDR3 has 13 residues. V lost 7 bases and J lost 6, with 15 bases in between. Looked up from germline, CDR1 is MDHEN and CDR2 is SYDVKM.